This T cell receptor (beta chain) was documented in a study of B cell selection in AIRE deficiency (dated by TCRdb to the late 2010s). Some background on the complete study: Researchers compared the TCRbeta repertoires of sorted blood CD4+ conventional T cells and regulatory T cells from AIRE-deficient patients with the corresponding repertoires from healthy controls. The TCR-sequenced cohort comprised five AIRE-deficient APECED patients and five healthy control donors.

The immunoSEQ platform was used to sequence the TCRbeta chains. On the authors' methods: When Treg repertoires were pooled, about 57,000 distinct TCRbeta sequences were obtained from patients and approximately 100,000 from healthy donors. Public Treg TCRbeta sequences were defined as those shared by two or more individuals and were then searched for in Tconv repertoires. To test for differences between groups, Mann-Whitney U tests with Bonferroni-Dunn correction were run in GraphPad Prism 7.03. In its TCRdb copy, this immuneACCESS table keeps in-frame sequences only and misses some clones. Where compared with another copy, unresolved V genes explain less than half of these, and the others have no known cause. Clone size and V and J calls were adopted from that table, with D and trimming inferred from the DNA. For this sample the table gives tens of thousands of clones, of which about 95% were detected only once. The leading ten clones occupy just under 2% of the sample.

A word on this clone: Its recognized antigen is unknown. No much larger clone is present one base from it, and per-base qualities are unavailable.

Taken from the germline V gene (reference sequence), the CDR1 and CDR2 loops are MNHNY and SVGAGI. Relative to germline, V is 6 bases shorter and J is 0 bases shorter, with 9 bases between their ends. The CDR3 contains 13 residues, cysteine and phenylalanine counted. The kept DNA is CDR3 alone, 39 bases in frame from the first base. The paper's findings and limits, for the study overall: CDR3s were shorter in shared Treg sequences, reflecting a bias toward rearrangements that have few non-templated nucleotide insertions. About a third of the Treg TCRbeta sequences shared among healthy donors were detected in patient Tconv cells, suggesting that Treg-biased clones are diverted into the Tconv compartment. In AIRE-deficient patients, Tconv and Treg cells had TCRBV gene usage, CDR3 length and TCR diversity comparable to those in healthy donors. Among several thousand shared Treg TCRbeta sequences, 31.6% were shared exclusively by healthy donors and about 9.3% exclusively by patients, which suggests that Treg selection is less efficient in the absence of AIRE. Only TCRbeta chains were sequenced, and about 36% of shared healthy-donor Treg sequences were also present in healthy Tconv cells, possibly due to differing TCRalpha chains.

Regulatory T cells were sorted as CD4+CD25hiCD127low/negative cells. APECED syndrome was present in the AIRE-deficient patients. Sorting of Tconv and Treg cells intended for TCRbeta sequencing was performed on a FACSAria flow cytometer. The sorted cells went into 5-ml round-bottom polystyrene tubes, and the dry cell pellets were then frozen at -80 degrees C until sequencing. The chain joins TRBV6-6 to TRBJ2-7; tentative D gene TRBD2, with 5 bases matching. This TCR came from a human donor with AIRE deficiency. Sequences were obtained from Tregs sorted from PBMCs. The base sequence is TGTGCCAGCAGAGGACTTAGCTCCTACGAGCAGTACTTC. Its protein product is CASRGLSSYEQYF.